The entry below describes one TCR beta chain. Its antigen is not identified. This CDR3 is built from 16 residues. The germline V and J ends were trimmed by 1 base and 4 bases, with 17 bases remaining between them. Germline V lookup: CDR1 SGHDN, CDR2 FVKESK. HIV-negative, healthy adults without recent acute infections or vaccinations were the donors. The sample is drawn from a study of shared clonotypes between healthy human individuals. Study-wide background: Three plates each covered CD4 naive and memory; CD8 naive two, CD8 memory one. Study-wide points: Shared clonotypes across all four donors exceeded non-shared ones in generation probability.

Libraries were prepared by immunoSEQ multiplex PCR; TCRdb keeps only in-frame clonotypes and omits some of them. The sample comprises over a million clones, roughly 96% of which are singletons, and 0.95% to 1.5% rests with the top ten. The receptor comes from a man aged 25-45 years in good health. Source material: naive CD4+ T cells sorted from blood. Stated subset: CD45RA+ positively selected. The chain joins TRBV14 to TRBJ2-7, with D perhaps TRBD1 or TRBD2 (5 bases each). CDR3 residues: CASSQGSGTGLYEQYF. For the CDR3, the DNA is TGTGCCAGCAGCCAAGGGTCAGGGACGGGCTTATACGAGCAGTACTTC.